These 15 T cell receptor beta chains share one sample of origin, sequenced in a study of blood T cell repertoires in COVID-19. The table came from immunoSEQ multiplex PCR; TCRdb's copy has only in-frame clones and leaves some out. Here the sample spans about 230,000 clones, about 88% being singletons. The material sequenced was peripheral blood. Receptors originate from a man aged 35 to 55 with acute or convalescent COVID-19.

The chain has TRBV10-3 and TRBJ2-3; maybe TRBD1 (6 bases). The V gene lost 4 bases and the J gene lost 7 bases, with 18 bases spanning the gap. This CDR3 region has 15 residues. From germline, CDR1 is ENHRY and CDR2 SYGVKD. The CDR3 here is CAISGDIPGSNTQYF. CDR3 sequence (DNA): TGTGCCATCAGTGGGGACATACCGGGATCTAATACGCAGTATTTT.

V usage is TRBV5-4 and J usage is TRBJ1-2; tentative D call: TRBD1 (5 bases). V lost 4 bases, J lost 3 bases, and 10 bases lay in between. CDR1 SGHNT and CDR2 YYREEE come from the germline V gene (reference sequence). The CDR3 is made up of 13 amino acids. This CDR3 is CASSADSYYGYTF. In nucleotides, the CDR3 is TGTGCCAGCAGCGCAGACAGTTACTATGGCTACACCTTC.

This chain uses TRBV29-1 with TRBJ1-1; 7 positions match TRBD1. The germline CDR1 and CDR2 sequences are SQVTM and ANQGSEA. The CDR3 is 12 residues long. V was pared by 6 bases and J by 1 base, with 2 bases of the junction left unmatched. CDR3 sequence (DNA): TGCAGCGTCTCAGGGGGGAACACTGAAGCTTTCTTT. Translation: CSVSGGNTEAFF. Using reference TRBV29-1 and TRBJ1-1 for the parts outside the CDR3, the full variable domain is SAVISQKPSRDICQRGTSLTIQCQVDSQVTMMFWYRQQPGQSLTLIATANQGSEATYESGFVIDKFPISRPNLTFSTLTVSNMSPEDSSIYLCSVSGGNTEAFFGQGTRLTVV.

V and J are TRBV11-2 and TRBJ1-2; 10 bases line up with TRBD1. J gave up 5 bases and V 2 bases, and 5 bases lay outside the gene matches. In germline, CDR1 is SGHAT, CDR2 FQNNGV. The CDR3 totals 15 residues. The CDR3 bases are TGTGCCAGCAGCTTATGGGACAGGGGAGGGTATGGCTACACCTTC. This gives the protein CASSLWDRGGYGYTF.

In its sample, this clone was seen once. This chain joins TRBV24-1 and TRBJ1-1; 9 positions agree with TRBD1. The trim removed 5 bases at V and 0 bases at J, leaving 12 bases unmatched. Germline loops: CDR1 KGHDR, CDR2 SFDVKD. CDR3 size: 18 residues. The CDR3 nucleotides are TGTGCCACCAGTGGGCCGGTGGCGGGACAGGGAGTGAACACTGAAGCTTTCTTT. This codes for CATSGPVAGQGVNTEAFF.

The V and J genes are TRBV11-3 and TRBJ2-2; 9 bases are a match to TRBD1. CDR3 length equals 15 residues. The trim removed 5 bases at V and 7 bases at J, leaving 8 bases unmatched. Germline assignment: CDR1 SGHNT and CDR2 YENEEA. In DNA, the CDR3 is TGTGCCAGCAGCGCCGGGACAGGGTCGGGCGGGGAGCTGTTTTTT. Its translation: CASSAGTGSGGELFF.

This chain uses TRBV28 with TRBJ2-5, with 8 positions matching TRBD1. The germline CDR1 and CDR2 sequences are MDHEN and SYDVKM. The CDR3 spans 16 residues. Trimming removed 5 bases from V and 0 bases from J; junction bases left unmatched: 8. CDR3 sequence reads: CASSGTGTFYQETQYF. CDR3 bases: TGTGCCAGCAGTGGGACAGGTACTTTCTACCAAGAGACCCAGTACTTC.

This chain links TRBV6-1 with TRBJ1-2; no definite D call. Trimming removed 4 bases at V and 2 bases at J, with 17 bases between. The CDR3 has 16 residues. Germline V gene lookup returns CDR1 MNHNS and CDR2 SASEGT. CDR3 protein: CASSARGNGRNYGYTF. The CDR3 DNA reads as TGTGCCAGCAGTGCGCGGGGAAACGGCAGGAACTATGGCTACACCTTC.

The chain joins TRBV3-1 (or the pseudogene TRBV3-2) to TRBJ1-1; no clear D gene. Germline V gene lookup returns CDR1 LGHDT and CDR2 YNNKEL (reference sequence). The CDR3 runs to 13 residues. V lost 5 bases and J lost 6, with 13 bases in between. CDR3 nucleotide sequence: TGTGCCAGCAGCGGAGGACTAGTTGCTGAAGCTTTCTTT. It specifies CASSGGLVAEAFF.

CDR3 in DNA: TGTGCCAGCAGCCGAAGAACGACAGGGCAAGAGACCCAGTACTTC. Translating it yields CASSRRTTGQETQYF. The chain recombines TRBV7-9 with TRBJ2-5, with 7 bases lining up with TRBD1. This CDR3 has 15 amino acids. CDR1 is SEHNR and CDR2 is FQNEAQ in the germline V gene (reference sequence). V dropped 5 bases and J dropped 2; count of bases not matched to a gene: 8.

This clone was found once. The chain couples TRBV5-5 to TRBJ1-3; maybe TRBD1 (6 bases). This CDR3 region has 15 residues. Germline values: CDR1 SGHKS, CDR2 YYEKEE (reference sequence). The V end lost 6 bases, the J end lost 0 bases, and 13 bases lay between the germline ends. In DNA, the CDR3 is TGTGCCAGCACCCCAAGGGGGTCCTCTGGAAACACCATATATTTT. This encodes CASTPRGSSGNTIYF. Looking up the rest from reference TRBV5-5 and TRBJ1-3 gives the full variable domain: DAGVTQSPTHLIKTRGQQVTLRCSPISGHKSVSWYQQVLGQGPQFIFQYYEKEERGRGNFPDRFSARQFPNYSSELNVNALLLGDSALYLCASTPRGSSGNTIYFGEGSWLTVV.

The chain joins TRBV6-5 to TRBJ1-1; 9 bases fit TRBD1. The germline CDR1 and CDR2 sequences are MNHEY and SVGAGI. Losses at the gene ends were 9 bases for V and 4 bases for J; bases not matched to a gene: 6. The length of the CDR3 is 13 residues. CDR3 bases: TGTGCCAGTGCCGGACAGGGGTTCACTGAAGCTTTCTTT. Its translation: CASAGQGFTEAFF.

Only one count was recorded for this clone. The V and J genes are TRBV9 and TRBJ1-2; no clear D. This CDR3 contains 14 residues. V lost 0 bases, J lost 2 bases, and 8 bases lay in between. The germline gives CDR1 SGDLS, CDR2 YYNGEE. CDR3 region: CASSVDTGNYGYTF. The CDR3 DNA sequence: TGTGCCAGCAGCGTAGACACGGGAAACTATGGCTACACCTTC.

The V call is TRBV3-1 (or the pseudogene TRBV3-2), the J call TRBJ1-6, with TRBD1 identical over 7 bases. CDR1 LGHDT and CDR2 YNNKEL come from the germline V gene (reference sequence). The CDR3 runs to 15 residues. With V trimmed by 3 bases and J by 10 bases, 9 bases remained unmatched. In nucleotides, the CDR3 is TGTGCCAGCAGCCAGCCTAAGGGGGCGGTGTCACCCCTCCACTTT. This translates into CASSQPKGAVSPLHF.

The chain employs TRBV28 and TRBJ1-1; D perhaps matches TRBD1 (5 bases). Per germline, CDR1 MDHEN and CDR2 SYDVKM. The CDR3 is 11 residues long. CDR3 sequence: CGWGVGTEAFF. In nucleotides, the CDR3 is TGTGGCTGGGGGGTGGGGACTGAAGCTTTCTTT.